These 20 T cell receptor beta chains were sequenced from one sample in a study of cytomegalovirus exposure and HLA in healthy donors. This PCR relied on a set of 60 Vbeta primers and 13 Jbeta primers. The repertoire was sequenced with immunoSEQ multiplex PCR; TCRdb's copy has only in-frame clones and lacks some. The sample records under 200,000 clones, 10% to 15% being singletons. Sequencing was carried out using PBMCs. The receptor set was obtained from a man in his forties or fifties in good health and CMV-seropositive.

V usage is TRBV5-1 and J usage is TRBJ1-3; D may be TRBD1 (5 bases). The germline gives CDR1 SGHRS, CDR2 YFSETQ. V was clipped by 0 bases and J by 7 bases, with 14 bases between them. The CDR3 spans 15 residues. CDR3 sequence reads: CASSLGQGVGNTIYF. DNA for the CDR3: TGCGCCAGCAGCTTGGGACAAGGGGTCGGGAACACCATATATTTT.

V and J are TRBV7-9 and TRBJ2-1, with D perhaps matching TRBD1 (6 bases). V dropped 3 bases and J dropped 15 bases, with 12 bases sitting between them. Per the germline V gene, CDR1 is SEHNR and CDR2 is FQNEAQ (reference sequence). CDR3 size: 11 residues. In nucleotides, the CDR3 is TGTGCCAGCAGCTTCGGGGACAAGTGGTTCTTC. Translating it yields CASSFGDKWFF.

This clone was detected only a few times. This chain uses TRBV29-1 with TRBJ2-7, with 7 positions matching TRBD1. Germline lookup yields CDR1 SQVTM and CDR2 ANQGSEA. The CDR3 runs 12 residues. Trimming removed 7 bases from V and 2 bases from J; junction bases left unmatched: 5. CDR3 loop: CSAGTATYEQYF. The CDR3, as DNA: TGCAGCGCGGGGACAGCCACCTACGAGCAGTACTTC.

This clone was seen a handful of times. The chain carries TRBV5-4 and TRBJ1-2; tentative D call: TRBD1 (6 bases). Trimming removed 6 bases at V and 4 bases at J, with 22 bases between. CDR3 size: 16 residues. Germline V CDR1 and CDR2: SGHNT, YYREEE (reference sequence). CDR3 bases: TGTGCCAGCACCCCTTTAGGGGCAGGGGATTCCTATGGCTACACCTTC. Amino acids: CASTPLGAGDSYGYTF.

The chain uses TRBV6-1 and TRBJ1-2; weak D call: TRBD1 (6 bases). Germline V gene sequence: CDR1 MNHNS, CDR2 SASEGT. The CDR3 has 14 residues. Trimming removed 11 bases at V and 0 bases at J, with 16 bases between. The DNA for the CDR3 is TGTGCCGGAAGGGGGGGCAGGGCTAACTATGGCTACACCTTC. This encodes CAGRGGRANYGYTF.

The chain uses TRBV7-9 and TRBJ1-2, with D possibly TRBD1 on 6 matching bases. The CDR3 has 14 residues. V was pared by 4 bases and J by 8 bases, with 17 bases between. Germline loops: CDR1 SEHNR, CDR2 FQNEAQ (reference sequence). The CDR3 DNA is TGTGCCAGCAGCTCGGGTGGGGGGGCGAGAGGCTACACCTTC. Protein sequence: CASSSGGGARGYTF.

The rearrangement joins TRBV6-1 to TRBJ1-1; a weak D match, TRBD1 (6 bases). Germline V gene lookup returns CDR1 MNHNS and CDR2 SASEGT. The CDR3 length is 15 residues. V lost 2 bases and J 1 base, leaving 11 bases between the germline ends. The CDR3 coding sequence is TGTGCCAGCAGTGAAACAGGGAAGGGGAACACTGAAGCTTTCTTT. This gives the protein CASSETGKGNTEAFF.

This chain connects TRBV4-1 to TRBJ2-1; 9 nucleotides match TRBD2. The CDR3 covers 18 residues. The V gene end was trimmed by 0 bases and the J gene end by 4 bases; junction bases not matched to a gene: 10. Per germline, CDR1 MGHRA and CDR2 YSYEKL. The CDR3 spells CASSQEVQGGGAYNEQFF. As DNA, the CDR3 is TGCGCCAGCAGCCAAGAGGTCCAGGGCGGGGGGGCTTACAATGAGCAGTTCTTC.

This clone occurred a few times. The chain uses TRBV6-5 and TRBJ1-2; TRBD1 might be the D (5 bases). The germline V gene has CDR1 MNHEY and CDR2 SVGAGI. Trimming shortened V by 2 bases and J by 8 bases, and 6 bases separated the two germline ends. The CDR3 contains 11 residues. CDR3 sequence reads: CASSYKGGYTF. The CDR3 nucleotides are TGTGCCAGCAGTTACAAGGGGGGCTACACCTTC.

In its sample, this clone was seen a few times. The CDR3 protein is CASSQLQGSGELFF. The CDR3 region has the DNA TGTGCCAGCAGCCAATTACAGGGATCCGGGGAGCTGTTTTTT. V gene TRBV9 combines with J gene TRBJ2-2; TRBD1 might be the D (6 bases). The length of the CDR3 is 14 residues. Trimming stripped 4 bases from V and 6 bases from J, with 13 bases between. The germline gives CDR1 SGDLS, CDR2 YYNGEE.

The gene calls are TRBV14 and TRBJ2-4; maybe TRBD2 (6 bases). This CDR3 contains 16 residues. Between the trimmed V and J ends, which lost 1 base and 4 bases, there was a span of 14 bases. Germline assignment: CDR1 SGHDN and CDR2 FVKESK. CDR3 in DNA: TGTGCCAGCAGCCAAGTTGCGGGAACCCCAAAAAACATTCAGTACTTC. This translates into CASSQVAGTPKNIQYF.

This clone was found a few times. The chain recombines TRBV6-1 with TRBJ1-1; D gene ambiguous. From germline, CDR1 is MNHNS and CDR2 SASEGT. The CDR3 length is 11 residues. V lost 3 bases and J 7 bases, leaving 6 bases between the germline ends. The CDR3 loop reads CASSDRIEAFF. The CDR3 region has the DNA TGTGCCAGCAGTGATAGAATTGAAGCTTTCTTT.

The chain has TRBV7-2 and TRBJ2-7, with D possibly TRBD1 on 6 matching bases. This CDR3 is built from 13 residues. V shed 6 bases and J shed 3 bases, with 12 bases lying between them. The germline CDR1 and CDR2 sequences are SGHTA and FQGNSA. The CDR3 loop reads CASSRDIYYEQYF. The DNA for the CDR3 is TGTGCCAGCAGTCGGGACATCTACTACGAGCAGTACTTC.

This clone is a singleton in its sample. The CDR3 is CASSLSGGTIYF. The CDR3 DNA follows: TGCGCCAGCAGCCTCTCAGGGGGCACCATATATTTT. The rearrangement uses TRBV4-3 and TRBJ1-3; 7 nucleotides line up with TRBD1. Germline CDR1 is LGHNA and CDR2 is YSLEER. Unmatched junction bases numbered 3, after V lost 4 bases and J lost 9 bases. The CDR3 has 12 residues.

This rearrangement joins TRBV7-9 to TRBJ2-1; 8 bases line up with TRBD1. This CDR3 spans 16 amino acids. CDR1 is SEHNR and CDR2 is FQNEAQ in the germline V gene (reference sequence). Trimming at V came to 0 bases and at J to 5 bases, leaving 6 bases not matched to a gene. For the CDR3, the DNA is TGTGCCAGCAGCTTAGCGTTAACAGGGGGAAACAATGAGCAGTTCTTC. As protein: CASSLALTGGNNEQFF.

The chain has TRBV6-5 and TRBJ1-5; 8 positions agree with TRBD1. V lost 5 bases and J lost 4; bases outside the gene matches: 1. The germline V gene has CDR1 MNHEY and CDR2 SVGAGI. The CDR3 runs 13 residues. CDR3 nucleotide sequence: TGTGCCAGCAGTGGGGACAGGAATCAGCCCCAGCATTTT. It encodes CASSGDRNQPQHF.

This clone has a handful of counts. This CDR3 is CASSIYGSRNQPQHF. The CDR3 region has the DNA TGTGCCAGTAGTATTTATGGTAGTCGCAATCAGCCCCAGCATTTT. The chain links TRBV19 to TRBJ1-5; no reliable D call. Trimming removed 3 bases from V and 2 bases from J, with 11 bases in between. The CDR3 is made up of 15 amino acids. The germline V gene encodes CDR1 LNHDA and CDR2 SQIVND (reference sequence).

The chain recombines TRBV7-3 with TRBJ2-3, with a possible D match to TRBD2 (7 bases). Germline values: CDR1 SGHTA, CDR2 FQGTGA. The V and J ends lost 2 bases and 1 base respectively, with 10 bases between them. This CDR3 contains 15 residues. In DNA form, the CDR3 reads TGTGCCAGCAGCTTAGCGGGGGCCCGCACAGATACGCAGTATTTT. Encoded protein: CASSLAGARTDTQYF.

The chain has TRBV10-2 and TRBJ2-7, with a possible D match to TRBD2 (5 bases). Germline lookup yields CDR1 WSHSY and CDR2 SAAADI. Trimming stripped 4 bases from V and 4 bases from J, with 8 bases between. This CDR3 is 12 amino acids long. The CDR3 loop is CASSGGEYEQYV. The CDR3 DNA reads TGCGCCAGCAGTGGTGGGGAGTACGAGCAGTACGTC.

There are many counts of this clone. Lacking the conserved final phenylalanine or tryptophan, this CDR3 likely reflects a read error. Because the CDR3's place on the DNA is in doubt, the DNA is left out and the CDR3 is given as listed by TCRdb. Other nucleotide sequences from this sample produce the same CDR3. J is TRBJ2-2 and V is TRBV6-5; the D segment call TRBD1 is taken from the table without a DNA check. From germline, CDR1 is MNHEY and CDR2 SVGAGI. The CDR3 has 14 residues if both end residues are counted. The CDR3 sequence is CASSFQGLTGEMFL.